Shown below are 18 T cell receptor beta chains from a single sample sequenced in a study of control samples from healthy donors and cancer patients. Generated by immunoSEQ multiplex PCR, the TCRdb table keeps only in-frame clones and is missing some. The sample yields 75,000 to 95,000 clones, about nine tenths seen once. The material sequenced was blood. The receptors here all came from a woman younger than 35 in good health.

The chain recombines TRBV24-1 with TRBJ2-3; 7 nucleotides match TRBD1. The V gene's germline CDR1 is KGHDR and CDR2 SFDVKD. V trimming: 4 bases; J trimming: 0 bases; junction bases outside the gene matches: 3. CDR3 size: 15 residues. The CDR3 is CATSEGTASTDTQYF. The DNA of the CDR3 is TGTGCCACCAGTGAGGGGACAGCTAGCACAGATACGCAGTATTTT.

The chain is built from TRBV10-1 and TRBJ1-2; D is perhaps TRBD1 (5 bases). In germline, CDR1 is WNHNN, CDR2 SYGVQD (reference sequence). There are 13 residues in the CDR3. The CDR3 reads CVTLGRGRDGYTF. CDR3 coding DNA: TGCGTGACTCTAGGGAGGGGTCGGGATGGCTACACCTTC.

This chain uses TRBV18 with TRBJ2-7; 11 nucleotides line up with TRBD2. With 2 bases clipped from V and 7 bases from J, the junction kept 7 bases outside the gene matches. The CDR3 has 15 residues. CDR1 is KGHSH and CDR2 is LQKENI in the germline V gene. The CDR3 here is CASSPAGLAGFEQYF. CDR3 sequence (DNA): TGTGCCAGCTCACCAGCCGGACTAGCGGGTTTTGAGCAGTACTTC. Using reference TRBV18 and TRBJ2-7 for the parts outside the CDR3, the full variable domain is NAGVMQNPRHLVRRRGQEARLRCSPMKGHSHVYWYRQLPEEGLKFMVYLQKENIIDESGMPKERFSAEFPKEGPSILRIQQVVRGDSAAYFCASSPAGLAGFEQYFGPGTRLTVT.

J is TRBJ1-1 and V is TRBV27; possible D gene TRBD1, 6 bases. Germline CDR1 and CDR2: MNHEY and SMNVEV (reference sequence). V shed 6 bases and J shed 11 bases, with 19 bases lying between them. CDR3 length equals 13 residues. Written as DNA, the CDR3 is TGTGCCAGCAGACAGGGAGGAGGCAGGAGGGCTTTCTTT. Amino acids: CASRQGGGRRAFF.

This clone appeared a single time. This chain links TRBV18 with TRBJ1-1, with D possibly being TRBD1 (5 bases). The CDR3 is 14 residues long. The V end was cut by 3 bases, the J end by 1 base, with 9 bases between. Germline V CDR1 and CDR2: KGHSH, LQKENI. The CDR3 spells CASSPPGGNTEAFF. For the CDR3, the DNA is TGTGCCAGCTCACCGCCCGGGGGGAACACTGAAGCTTTCTTT. The full variable domain, its missing parts supplied by reference TRBV18 and TRBJ1-1, is NAGVMQNPRHLVRRRGQEARLRCSPMKGHSHVYWYRQLPEEGLKFMVYLQKENIIDESGMPKERFSAEFPKEGPSILRIQQVVRGDSAAYFCASSPPGGNTEAFFGQGTRLTVV.

The chain links TRBV5-8 to TRBJ1-1, with a tentative D call TRBD1 (6 bases). The CDR3 extends over 19 amino acids. Deletions cut 3 bases from V and 0 bases from J, with 24 bases between. Germline CDR1 SGHTS, CDR2 YDEGEE. DNA of the CDR3: TGTGCCAGCAGCTGGGGGGCCGACGAACTTTGGCGCATGAACACTGAAGCTTTCTTT. Residues: CASSWGADELWRMNTEAFF.

V usage is TRBV5-8 and J usage is TRBJ2-5; no definite D call. The V gene lost 1 base and the J gene lost 7 bases, with 8 bases spanning the gap. Per the germline V gene, CDR1 is SGHTS and CDR2 is YDEGEE. The CDR3 has 12 amino acids. The CDR3 DNA follows: TGTGCCAGCAGCTTGTTTGACGGGACCCAGTACTTC. The encoded protein is CASSLFDGTQYF.

V and J are TRBV7-9 and TRBJ2-7, with D unclear. From germline, CDR1 is SEHNR and CDR2 FQNEAQ (reference sequence). CDR3 size: 12 residues. V shed 4 bases and J shed 5 bases, with 9 bases lying between them. The CDR3, as DNA: TGTGCCAGCAGCTCGCGGCAGGACGAGCAGTACTTC. It yields the protein CASSSRQDEQYF.

The chain carries TRBV14 and TRBJ2-1, with D possibly being TRBD2 (6 bases). The CDR3 totals 16 residues. V was clipped by 2 bases and J by 8 bases, with 19 bases between them. In germline, CDR1 is SGHDN, CDR2 FVKESK. CDR3 coding DNA: TGTGCCAGCAGCCAACTAAGGGACTTTCCCAACGATGAGCAGTTCTTC. This gives the protein CASSQLRDFPNDEQFF.

The V gene is TRBV20-1, the J gene TRBJ1-5; the D gene is possibly TRBD1 (5 bases). The CDR3 covers 15 residues. V lost 3 bases, J lost 2 bases, and 14 bases lay in between. From germline, CDR1 is DFQATT and CDR2 SNEGSKA (reference sequence). The CDR3 DNA is TGCAGTGCTAGTCCTCTTCAGGGAGGCAATCAGCCCCAGCATTTT. It is translated as CSASPLQGGNQPQHF.

The genes are TRBV4-2 and TRBJ2-1; the D call may be TRBD1 or TRBD2 (5 bases each). V gave up 1 base and J gave up 11 bases, with 12 bases separating them. Per germline, CDR1 LGHNA and CDR2 YNFKEQ. CDR3 size: 13 residues. The DNA for the CDR3 is TGTGCCAGCAGCCAAGTGGTCCGGGACCAGCAGTTCTTC. Residues: CASSQVVRDQQFF.

The chain links TRBV2 to TRBJ2-7; possible D gene TRBD2, 5 bases. This CDR3 comprises 14 residues. CDR1 and CDR2 (germline): SNHLY, FYNNEI. V was shortened by 10 bases and J by 3 bases, with 19 bases between the two germline ends. CDR3 nucleotide sequence: TGTGCCATCTTGGGAGATGGGGTCAGCTACGAGCAGTACTTC. Its translation is CAILGDGVSYEQYF.

This clone occurred once. The chain couples TRBV14 to TRBJ2-7; possibly TRBD2 for D (6 bases). Germline lookup yields CDR1 SGHDN and CDR2 FVKESK. The CDR3 length is 15 residues. V lost 4 bases and J 0 bases, leaving 13 bases between the germline ends. The CDR3: CASSRGTSSSYEQYF. Written as DNA, the CDR3 is TGTGCCAGCAGCCGCGGGACCTCGTCCTCCTACGAGCAGTACTTC.

The gene calls are TRBV7-9 and TRBJ1-1; D unclear. Germline-derived CDR1 and CDR2 are SEHNR and FQNEAQ (reference sequence). Trimming cost V 6 bases and J 3 bases, with 8 bases left between them. The CDR3 totals 12 residues. The CDR3 coding sequence is TGTGCCAGCAGTTGGGTAGACACTGAAGCTTTCTTT. Its translation is CASSWVDTEAFF.

This chain joins TRBV21-1 and TRBJ2-2; the D call in the table, TRBD1, was not verified against the DNA. TRBV21-1 is listed as a pseudogene. The CDR3 extends over 17 amino acids. CDR3 sequence reads: CASSKEGTGPITGELFF. CDR3 in DNA: TGTGCCAGCAGCAAAGAAGGGACAGGGCCTATCACCGGGGAGCTGTTTTTT.

The rearrangement joins TRBV9 to TRBJ2-1; no clear D gene. Trimming stripped 3 bases from V and 0 bases from J, with 10 bases between. CDR3 length equals 15 residues. Per the germline V gene, CDR1 is SGDLS and CDR2 is YYNGEE. The CDR3 spells CASSGAASSYNEQFF. The CDR3 DNA sequence: TGTGCCAGCAGCGGGGCCGCCTCCTCCTACAATGAGCAGTTCTTC.

The CDR3 DNA follows: TGCGCCAGCAGTGAGGCACCGTCAAGTGAGCAGTTCTTC. Translated, it gives CASSEAPSSEQFF. This chain joins TRBV5-1 and TRBJ2-1, with D unresolved. The CDR3 has 13 amino acids. V was pared by 5 bases and J by 9 bases, with 15 bases between. Germline V gene lookup returns CDR1 SGHRS and CDR2 YFSETQ.

To note about this clone: A junction boundary mismatches the germline segment, possibly from a read error. The V call is TRBV2, the J call TRBJ1-2, with a weak D call TRBD1 (5 bases). CDR3 length equals 9 residues. The germline gives CDR1 SNHLY, CDR2 FYNNEI. CDR3 in DNA: TGTGCCAGTGACCGGGGCTTCACCTTC. Translated: CASDRGFTF.